These 24 T cell receptor beta chains originate from one sample sequenced in a study of blood T cell repertoires in COVID-19. Generated by immunoSEQ multiplex PCR, the TCRdb table keeps only in-frame clones and is missing some. The table lists tens of thousands of clones, 70% to 80% of them singletons. Sequencing was done on a sample of peripheral blood. The receptors originated from a human donor in a cohort sampled during active COVID-19.

A few counts support this clone. The V and J genes are TRBV19 and TRBJ1-2; D gene ambiguous. In germline, CDR1 is LNHDA, CDR2 SQIVND (reference sequence). The ends were cut back, 7 bases at V and 5 bases at J, with 20 bases in the middle. The CDR3 extends over 15 amino acids. The CDR3 bases are TGTGCCAGTAAGCCTTCCCGTGCAAAAACTTATGGCTACACCTTC. Protein: CASKPSRAKTYGYTF.

V and J are TRBV27 and TRBJ1-2; possible D gene TRBD1, 6 bases. The CDR3 is 13 residues long. Germline V lookup: CDR1 MNHEY, CDR2 SMNVEV (reference sequence). With 3 bases removed from V and 7 bases from J, the gap between germline ends came to 12 bases. CDR3 DNA: TGTGCCAGCAGTTTTCGGGGGGCCTCTGGCTACACCTTC. The encoded protein is CASSFRGASGYTF.

The rearrangement joins TRBV4-1 to TRBJ2-7, with D maybe TRBD2 (6 bases). V was clipped by 1 base and J by 0 bases, with 16 bases between them. The germline gives CDR1 MGHRA, CDR2 YSYEKL. This CDR3 contains 17 residues. CDR3: CASSQGRVHIPSYEQYF. The CDR3 region has the DNA TGCGCCAGCAGCCAAGGGAGGGTACACATCCCCTCCTACGAGCAGTACTTC.

The rearrangement links TRBV15 to TRBJ2-3, with 7 bases lining up with TRBD1. The V segment lost 0 bases and the J segment 12 bases; nucleotides outside the gene matches: 3. Germline lookup yields CDR1 LNHNV and CDR2 YYDKDF (reference sequence). The CDR3 has 12 amino acids. CDR3 sequence reads: CATSREQGPQYF. The CDR3 nucleotides are TGTGCCACCAGCAGAGAACAGGGGCCCCAGTATTTT.

This clone was picked up one time. The same CDR3 can be traced to other DNA sequences in this sample. The V and J genes are TRBV9 and TRBJ2-7, with 10 positions matching TRBD2. CDR1 SGDLS and CDR2 YYNGEE come from the germline V gene. Losses at the gene ends were 0 bases for V and 2 bases for J; bases not matched to a gene: 2. The CDR3 is 15 residues long. The CDR3 DNA reads TGTGCCAGCAGCGTAGGACTAGCGGGTACCTACGAGCAGTACTTC. It specifies CASSVGLAGTYEQYF.

This clone was picked up many times. The rearrangement links TRBV6-5 to TRBJ2-7; TRBD2 is a possible D gene (6 bases). Per germline, CDR1 MNHEY and CDR2 SVGAGI. The CDR3 covers 16 residues. Trimming shortened V by 2 bases and J by 2 bases, and 16 bases separated the two germline ends. In DNA, the CDR3 is TGTGCCAGCAGTTACCTGGGCGGGACCACTGCCTACGAGCAGTACTTC. Amino acid sequence: CASSYLGGTTAYEQYF.

The chain is built from TRBV2 and TRBJ2-7; D gene unclear. Germline V lookup: CDR1 SNHLY, CDR2 FYNNEI. Trimming took 6 bases from V and 2 from J, leaving 14 bases between them. CDR3 size: 14 residues. The CDR3 DNA is TGTGCCAGCAGGACACCCCAAAAGGCCTACGAGCAGTACTTC. Translated: CASRTPQKAYEQYF.

This chain links TRBV29-1 with TRBJ2-1; D is possibly TRBD2 (7 bases). Germline assignment: CDR1 SQVTM and CDR2 ANQGSEA. The CDR3 has 16 amino acids. V was trimmed by 4 bases and J by 2 bases, leaving 18 bases between them. The CDR3 reads CSVGGGARGTYNEQFF. The CDR3 nucleotides are TGCAGCGTTGGGGGGGGCGCCAGGGGCACCTACAATGAGCAGTTCTTC.

The chain carries TRBV29-1 and TRBJ2-3; 7 bases are a match to TRBD2. With V trimmed by 1 base and J by 0 bases, 4 bases remained unmatched. Germline V gene data show CDR1 as SQVTM and CDR2 as ANQGSEA. CDR3 length: 15 amino acids. The CDR3 region has the DNA TGCAGCGTTGAAGGCTCCGGGGGGAGCACAGATACGCAGTATTTT. Protein: CSVEGSGGSTDTQYF.

This clone came up a few times. The chain joins TRBV5-1 to TRBJ2-7, with 11 bases that match TRBD2. The CDR3 has 15 residues. Germline CDR1 reads SGHRS; CDR2 reads YFSETQ. Germline trimming cut 5 bases from V and 3 bases from J; bases unmatched to any gene: 7. The DNA of the CDR3 is TGCGCCAGCAGTTATGGGACTAGCGGAAACTACGAGCAGTACTTC. Protein: CASSYGTSGNYEQYF.

The chain has TRBV4-1 and TRBJ1-4; TRBD1 matches 7 bases. The CDR3 consists of 19 residues. J was trimmed by 8 bases and V by 0 bases; bases with no gene match: 18. Germline V gives CDR1 MGHRA, CDR2 YSYEKL. This CDR3 is CASSQDAPMGTVDGEKLFF. Written as DNA, the CDR3 is TGCGCCAGCAGCCAAGATGCACCGATGGGGACAGTCGATGGCGAAAAACTGTTTTTT.

The chain has TRBV2 and TRBJ2-7, with 9 bases aligning to TRBD1. This CDR3 contains 14 residues. CDR1 and CDR2 from the germline V gene are SNHLY and FYNNEI. J lost 5 bases, V lost 4 bases, and 6 bases had no gene match. The CDR3 sequence: CASSGPDRGNEQYF. The CDR3 DNA reads TGTGCCAGCAGTGGCCCCGACAGGGGGAACGAGCAGTACTTC. The whole variable domain, remainder taken from reference TRBV2 and TRBJ2-7, is EPEVTQTPSHQVTQMGQEVILRCVPISNHLYFYWYRQILGQKVEFLVSFYNNEISEKSEIFDDQFSVERPDGSNFTLKIRSTKLEDSAMYFCASSGPDRGNEQYFGPGTRLTVT.

This rearrangement joins TRBV7-3 to TRBJ2-2; D perhaps matches TRBD1 (5 bases). The ends were cut back, 6 bases at V and 2 bases at J, with 25 bases in the middle. The CDR3 totals 19 residues. Germline lookup yields CDR1 SGHTA and CDR2 FQGTGA. This CDR3 reads CASSPIPSRTPLNTGELFF. The DNA for the CDR3 is TGTGCCAGCAGTCCAATTCCCTCGAGGACACCATTAAACACCGGGGAGCTGTTTTTT.

This chain uses TRBV19 with TRBJ2-5, with 7 positions matching TRBD2. V lost 9 bases, J lost 5 bases, and 12 bases stayed unmatched. The CDR3 runs to 14 residues. From germline, CDR1 is LNHDA and CDR2 SQIVND (reference sequence). In DNA form, the CDR3 reads TGTGCCAGCCGCAGGGCGGCGGGAGTGGAGACCCAGTACTTC. It yields the protein CASRRAAGVETQYF. Full variable domain (outside the CDR3, taken from reference TRBV19 and TRBJ2-5): DGGITQSPKYLFRKEGQNVTLSCEQNLNHDAMYWYRQDPGQGLRLIYYSQIVNDFQKGDIAEGYSVSREKKESFPLTVTSAQKNPTAFYLCASRRAAGVETQYFGPGTRLLVL.

V usage is TRBV7-3 and J usage is TRBJ2-1, with D tentatively TRBD2 (5 bases). The CDR3 runs 14 residues. Per the germline V gene, CDR1 is SGHTA and CDR2 is FQGTGA. Trimming pared 4 bases from V and 11 bases from J, leaving 18 bases between. CDR3 bases: TGTGCCAGCAGCTCTACCCTCGGGCTAGCAAAGCAGTTCTTC. Translating it yields CASSSTLGLAKQFF.

V usage is TRBV9 and J usage is TRBJ1-4; 8 bases are a match to TRBD1. The CDR3 runs to 16 residues. Germline CDR1 and CDR2: SGDLS and YYNGEE. The ends lost 4 bases at V and 3 bases at J; junction bases unmatched: 8. For the CDR3, the DNA is TGTGCCAGCAGCAAGGACAGGGACCGCGCTAATGAAAAACTGTTTTTT. Translated, it gives CASSKDRDRANEKLFF.

V and J are TRBV2 and TRBJ2-2, with TRBD2 matching over 9 bases. Germline V CDR1 and CDR2: SNHLY, FYNNEI. J gave up 0 bases and V 7 bases, and 3 bases lay outside the gene matches. This CDR3 is built from 15 residues. DNA for the CDR3: TGTGCCAGCAACCTAGCGGGGACGAACACCGGGGAGCTGTTTTTT. It is translated as CASNLAGTNTGELFF.

The chain uses TRBV3-1 (or the pseudogene TRBV3-2) and TRBJ2-1; tentatively, D is TRBD2 (5 bases). The CDR3 loop spans 15 amino acids. V shed 2 bases and J shed 5 bases, with 13 bases lying between them. Germline values: CDR1 LGHDT, CDR2 YNNKEL (reference sequence). The CDR3 nucleotides read TGTGCCAGCAGCCAAATGTTCCTAGCAGACAATGAGCAGTTCTTC. This gives the protein CASSQMFLADNEQFF.

This clone occurred a few times. This chain connects TRBV4-3 to TRBJ2-1; 8 nucleotides match TRBD2. The CDR3 is 16 residues long. Germline loops: CDR1 LGHNA, CDR2 YSLEER. Unmatched junction bases numbered 15, after V lost 5 bases and J lost 9 bases. The CDR3, as DNA: TGCGCCAGCAGCGAAGGTATCCTAGCGGGCAATGTTGAGCAGTTCTTC. This codes for CASSEGILAGNVEQFF.

The rearrangement links TRBV7-3 to TRBJ2-1; TRBD2 aligns across 10 bases. After removal of 4 bases from V and 3 bases from J, the junction contained 18 bases not matched to a gene. The germline V gene has CDR1 SGHTA and CDR2 FQGTGA. This CDR3 has 20 amino acids. The CDR3 loop is CASSSRLAGESGKGYNEQFF. CDR3 nucleotides: TGTGCCAGCAGCTCTCGACTAGCGGGCGAGTCCGGGAAAGGCTACAATGAGCAGTTCTTC.

V usage is TRBV21-1 and J usage is TRBJ2-7; the table's D gene call, TRBD1, was not cross checked with the DNA. TRBV21-1 is termed a pseudogene. The CDR3 sequence is 11 residues long. CDR3 in amino acids: CASSKTVEQYF. CDR3 nucleotides: TGTGCCAGCAGCAAGACAGTCGAGCAGTACTTC.

The chain joins TRBV27 to TRBJ2-1; 10 positions match TRBD1. This CDR3 spans 17 amino acids. V shed 2 bases, J shed 5 bases, and the junction held 9 bases outside the gene matches. CDR1 is MNHEY, CDR2 SMNVEV, per germline (reference sequence). The CDR3 region is CASSLNGRQGAHNEQFF. CDR3 in DNA: TGTGCCAGCAGTTTAAACGGACGACAGGGGGCACACAATGAGCAGTTCTTC.

The genes are TRBV19 and TRBJ2-7, with a weak D call TRBD1 (5 bases). V was shortened by 3 bases and J by 0 bases, with 9 bases between the two germline ends. This CDR3 comprises 14 residues. Germline CDR1 and CDR2: LNHDA and SQIVND (reference sequence). CDR3 coding DNA: TGTGCCAGTAGTATGGGGCGCAGCTCCTACGAGCAGTACTTC. Protein sequence: CASSMGRSSYEQYF.

V is TRBV29-1 and J is TRBJ2-3; D might be TRBD1 (5 bases). V dropped 7 bases and J dropped 2 bases, with 16 bases sitting between them. The CDR3 runs 14 residues. The germline CDR1 and CDR2 sequences are SQVTM and ANQGSEA. The CDR3 is CSETAQGFTDTQYF. The CDR3 DNA reads as TGCAGCGAAACTGCCCAGGGTTTCACAGATACGCAGTATTTT.